This is a list of T cell receptor beta chains from one sample in a study of T cells in localized non-small cell lung cancer. Profiled with immunoSEQ multiplex PCR; TCRdb holds only in-frame clones, not every one. The data contain around 33,000 clones, about four fifths of them singletons. Sequences were derived from peripheral blood, sampled before any cancer treatment. These receptors all stem from a male donor older than 55 with stage III squamous cell lung carcinoma. The conserved cysteine and the conserved F or W are not part of the CDR3 here. For some rows the clone size is stated as once, few or many, or as a class when expanded; others skip it.

v_call | clone_size | cdr3_aa
TRBV5-1 | once | ASRSLPGTANTGELF
TRBV6-1 | - | ASSEGVGTHGY
TRBV18 | few | ASSPLRGVDTQY
TRBV5-1 | - | ASNQGQSFNEQF
TRBV30 | once | AWNGQGEEETQY
TRBV29-1 | - | SVESFGASYEQY
TRBV6-5 | - | ASSTGGGQPQH
TRBV6-5 | - | ASSPQRGLSGYT
TRBV7-9 | few | ASSRDLANYGYT
TRBV18 | - | ASSTLLAGNTGELF
TRBV27 | - | ASSLRQGGISPLH
TRBV5-5 | - | ASSEGASYNSPLH
TRBV6-5 | - | ASRSGTGRKTEAF
TRBV6-5 | - | ASSYEGANTEAF
TRBV4-1 | - | ASSQVREETQY
TRBV7-2 | few | ASSEGPNYGYT
TRBV2 | once | AATGVAETQY
TRBV30 | few | AWTGTSAQETQY
TRBV7-6 | - | ASSSTRQGALNEQF
TRBV11-2 | - | ASRNTRTGDEKLF
TRBV2 | - | ASSDGGGDTQY
TRBV6-5 | - | ASRPGGDDGYT
TRBV11-2 | - | ASSFRQSSYNEQF
TRBV2 | - | ASSEKRLIEGGRFAQY